This T cell receptor (beta chain) stems from a study of shared clonotypes between healthy human individuals. General study results and limits: Although depth was large, rarefaction showed that sequencing of the sorted subsets was incomplete. Of the naive CD4 clonotypes, around 4.7% were shared across a few donors.

For this clone: No antigen is known for it.

Positively selected for CCR7, the CD45RO-negative cells used as naive CD8 cells excluded terminally differentiated effector memory CD45RA+ cells. CDR3 length equals 15 residues. With V trimmed by 2 bases and J by 4 bases, 4 bases remained unmatched. Germline V gene lookup returns CDR1 MDHEN and CDR2 SYDVKM. Method: immunoSEQ multiplex PCR; TCRdb's copy keeps in-frame clones and lacks some. This table has more than 550,000 clones, around 90% appearing once. This clonotype was sampled from a man aged 25-45 years in good health. The rearrangement links TRBV28 to TRBJ2-7; 11 bases are shared with TRBD2. The source material was naive CD8+ T cells sorted from blood. The CDR3 sequence is CASSLILAGVYEQYF. The CDR3 nucleotides read TGTGCCAGCAGTTTAATACTAGCGGGAGTTTACGAGCAGTACTTC.